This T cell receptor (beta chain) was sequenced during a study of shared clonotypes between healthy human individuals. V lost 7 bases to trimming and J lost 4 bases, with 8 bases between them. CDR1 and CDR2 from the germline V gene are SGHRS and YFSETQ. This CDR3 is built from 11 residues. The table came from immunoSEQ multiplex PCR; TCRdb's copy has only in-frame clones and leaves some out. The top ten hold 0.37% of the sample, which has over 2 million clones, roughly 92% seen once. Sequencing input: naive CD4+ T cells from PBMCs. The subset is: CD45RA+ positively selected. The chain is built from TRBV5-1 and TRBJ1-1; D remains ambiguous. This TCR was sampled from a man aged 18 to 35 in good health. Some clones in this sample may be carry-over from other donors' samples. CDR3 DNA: TGCGCCAGCCGCGGAGGCACTGAAGCTTTCTTT. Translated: CASRGGTEAFF.